A selection of T cell receptor beta chains follows, all from one sample in a study of shared clonotypes between healthy human individuals. Repertoires were generated with immunoSEQ multiplex PCR, while TCRdb's copy carries only in-frame clones and drops some. Among about 2.1 million clones listed, roughly 91% were seen once. Sequences were obtained from naive CD8+ T cells from PBMCs. The receptors stem from a man younger than 35 in good health. Some clones in this sample may be carry-over from other donors' samples. Both conserved end residues are part of each CDR3. Fields, in order: clone size, V gene, J gene, CDR3 length, D gene, CDR3 DNA, CDR3 protein. The D gene is left open where the match is weak. Not every row has a clone size; where given, it reads once, few, many or a size class.

clone_size: -; v_call: TRBV7-6; j_call: TRBJ2-7; cdr3_length: 14; d_call: TRBD2; cdr3_nt: TGTGCCAGCAGCTTAGTACTAGCGGGGAGCGAGCAGTACTTC; cdr3_aa: CASSLVLAGSEQYF
clone_size: -; v_call: TRBV28; j_call: TRBJ1-2; cdr3_length: 16; d_call: -; cdr3_nt: TGTGCCAGCAGTTTGAATCAGAACACGCTCCCGAGGGGCTACACCTTC; cdr3_aa: CASSLNQNTLPRGYTF
clone_size: few; v_call: TRBV5-1; j_call: TRBJ1-1; cdr3_length: 12; d_call: -; cdr3_nt: TGCGCCAGCAGCTTGGGATCGGCTGAAGCTTTCTTT; cdr3_aa: CASSLGSAEAFF
clone_size: -; v_call: TRBV11-2; j_call: TRBJ1-1; cdr3_length: 16; d_call: -; cdr3_nt: TGTGCCAGCAGCTTAGACCCTTTGAACATGAACACTGAAGCTTTCTTT; cdr3_aa: CASSLDPLNMNTEAFF
clone_size: once; v_call: TRBV27; j_call: TRBJ1-3; cdr3_length: 15; d_call: -; cdr3_nt: TGTGCCAGCAGTTTATCTCGCAGCTCTGGAAACACCATATATTTT; cdr3_aa: CASSLSRSSGNTIYF
clone_size: -; v_call: TRBV16; j_call: TRBJ2-7; cdr3_length: 16; d_call: -; cdr3_nt: TGTGCCAGCAGCCAATGGGCGGTGGGGGGCATCTACGAGCAGTACTTC; cdr3_aa: CASSQWAVGGIYEQYF
clone_size: -; v_call: TRBV7-9; j_call: TRBJ1-4; cdr3_length: 16; d_call: -; cdr3_nt: TGTGCCAGCAGCCCAAGGACAGAGAGGACTAATGAAAAACTGTTTTTT; cdr3_aa: CASSPRTERTNEKLFF
clone_size: -; v_call: TRBV6-5; j_call: TRBJ2-2; cdr3_length: 14; d_call: TRBD2; cdr3_nt: TGTGCCAGCAGCTGGGGAGGGCTAACCGGGGAGCTGTTTTTT; cdr3_aa: CASSWGGLTGELFF
clone_size: -; v_call: TRBV11-2; j_call: TRBJ2-3; cdr3_length: 16; d_call: -; cdr3_nt: TGTGCCAGCAGCTTAGTAGTCCGGAAGGGGTTGGATACGCAGTATTTT; cdr3_aa: CASSLVVRKGLDTQYF
clone_size: -; v_call: TRBV30; j_call: TRBJ2-7; cdr3_length: 13; d_call: -; cdr3_nt: TGTGCCTGGAGTGTACGTGACATCTACGAGCAGTACTTC; cdr3_aa: CAWSVRDIYEQYF
clone_size: -; v_call: TRBV29-1; j_call: TRBJ1-2; cdr3_length: 13; d_call: -; cdr3_nt: TGCAGCGTTGAAGATCCGGGATCGGATGGCTACACCTTC; cdr3_aa: CSVEDPGSDGYTF
clone_size: -; v_call: TRBV6-5; j_call: TRBJ2-1; cdr3_length: 15; d_call: TRBD2; cdr3_nt: TGTGCCAGCAGTTACTTGGCGGGAGTGGATAATGAGCAGTTCTTC; cdr3_aa: CASSYLAGVDNEQFF